This T cell receptor (beta chain) was sequenced in a study of shared clonotypes between healthy human individuals. Worth noting for this clone: The antigen remains undetermined.

Study conclusions and caveats: The study drew on few donors, limiting represented genetic and exposure-history diversity. Investigators expected sequencing depth to affect clonotype sharing among donors.

The CDR3 is 15 residues long. V lost 9 bases and J lost 2; bases outside the gene matches: 9. The V gene's germline CDR1 is LNHDA and CDR2 SQIVND (reference sequence). CD45RO-negative, CCR7-selected cells formed the naive CD8 fraction, which excluded terminally differentiated effector memory CD45RA+ cells. This table comes from immunoSEQ multiplex PCR, and its TCRdb copy is limited to in-frame clones, with some not included. The sample lists more than 2 million clones, roughly 95% occurring once. Sequenced: naive CD8+ T cells sorted from blood. The chain employs TRBV19 and TRBJ2-2; TRBD1 matches 7 bases. The clonotype comes from a man between 18 and 35 years old in good health. CDR3 in DNA: TGTGCCAGCACGTACGGGACAGTTAACACCGGGGAGCTGTTTTTT. As protein: CASTYGTVNTGELFF.